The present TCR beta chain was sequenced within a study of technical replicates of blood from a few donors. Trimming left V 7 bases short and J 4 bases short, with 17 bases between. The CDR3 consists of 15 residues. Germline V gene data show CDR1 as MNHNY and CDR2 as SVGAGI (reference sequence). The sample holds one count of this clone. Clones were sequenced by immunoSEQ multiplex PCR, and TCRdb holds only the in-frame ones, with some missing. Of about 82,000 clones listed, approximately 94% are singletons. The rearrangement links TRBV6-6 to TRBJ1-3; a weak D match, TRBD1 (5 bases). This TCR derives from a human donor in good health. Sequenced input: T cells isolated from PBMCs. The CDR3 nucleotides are TGTGCCAGCACCCACGGGCGGGGCGGAGGAAACACCATATATTTT. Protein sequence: CASTHGRGGGNTIYF.